The rows below give T cell receptor beta chains drawn from one sample of a study of yellow fever vaccine responses in identical twins. Via MiXCR, TCRdb re-called the RT-PCR reads, giving one row per CDR3 protein. The data show about 2,500 distinct CDR3 sequences, less than 90% seen once. Sequencing used T cells from blood (PBMCs), unsorted or a sorted subset (not recorded which), obtained before or after yellow fever vaccination (not recorded which). The receptors derive from a woman aged 18 to 35 who received the yellow fever vaccine. Each CDR3 is given with its conserved first and last residue. A D gene is named only where the DNA matches it firmly. Where a row states a size, it is once, few, many or the class of an expanded clone; other rows omit it.

d_call,v_call,clone_size,j_call,cdr3_aa,cdr3_nt
NA,TRBV13,NA,TRBJ1-1,CASSLQVRNTEAFF,TGTGCCAGCAGCTTACAGGTACGGAACACTGAAGCTTTCTTT
TRBD1,TRBV12-3/TRBV12-4,NA,TRBJ1-5,CASSLTGQERGFSNQPQHF,TGTGCCAGCAGTTTGACGGGACAGGAACGGGGATTCAGCAATCAGCCCCAGCATTTT
NA,TRBV11-3,NA,TRBJ2-7,CASSLLGPNTYEQYF,TGTGCCAGCAGCTTACTAGGCCCTAACACCTACGAGCAGTACTTC
NA,TRBV4-2,NA,TRBJ1-6,CASSQGERVMGSPLHF,TGTGCCAGCAGCCAAGGGGAGAGGGTTATGGGTTCACCCCTCCACTTT
NA,TRBV12-3/TRBV12-4,NA,TRBJ2-3,CASSYSGSTDTQYF,TGTGCCAGCAGCTACAGCGGGAGCACAGATACGCAGTATTTT
TRBD2,TRBV12-3/TRBV12-4,NA,TRBJ2-1,CASSTSGDYNEQFF,TGTGCCAGCAGTACTAGCGGGGATTACAATGAGCAGTTCTTC
NA,TRBV25-1,NA,TRBJ1-1,CASSESMDTFF,TGTGCCAGCAGTGAATCTATGGATACTTTCTTT
NA,TRBV9,few,TRBJ1-1,CASSDSLGTEAFF,TGTGCCAGCTCGGACAGCCTGGGGACTGAAGCTTTCTTT
NA,TRBV19,NA,TRBJ2-1,CASIGSSYNEQFF,TGTGCCAGTATAGGGAGCTCCTACAATGAGCAGTTCTTC
TRBD2,TRBV13,NA,TRBJ2-5,CASKFGTSGGQETQYF,TGTGCCAGCAAATTCGGGACTAGCGGGGGCCAAGAGACCCAGTACTTC
NA,TRBV10-1,NA,TRBJ1-1,CASSSGKTEAFF,TGCGCCAGCAGTTCAGGGAAAACTGAAGCTTTCTTT
NA,TRBV5-1,NA,TRBJ2-5,CASSLSGIETQYF,TGCGCCAGCAGCTTGAGTGGGATAGAGACCCAGTACTTC
TRBD2,TRBV6-1,once,TRBJ2-1,CASSEPRTSGVFHNEQFF,TGTGCCAGCAGTGAACCGAGGACTAGCGGGGTGTTCCACAATGAGCAGTTCTTC
NA,TRBV4-2,NA,TRBJ2-1,CASSQDNWEVDEQFF,TGTGCCAGCAGCCAAGATAATTGGGAGGTCGATGAGCAGTTCTTC
NA,TRBV21-1,NA,TRBJ1-1,CASSKICDRGTEAFF,TGTGCCAGCAGCAAAATTTGCGACAGGGGAACTGAAGCTTTCTTT
NA,TRBV28,few,TRBJ1-2,CASGTGLYGYTF,TGTGCCAGCGGTACAGGGCTCTATGGCTACACCTTC
NA,TRBV4-1,NA,TRBJ1-1,CASSQVRNTEAFF,TGCGCCAGCAGCCAAGTTAGAAACACTGAAGCTTTCTTT
TRBD2,TRBV28,once,TRBJ2-2,CATRLAGRAGELFF,TGTGCCACGCGACTAGCGGGAAGGGCCGGGGAGCTGTTTTTT
NA,TRBV10-1,few,TRBJ1-6,CASSAGQGSPLHF,TGCGCCAGCAGCGCTGGACAAGGTTCACCCCTCCACTTT
NA,TRBV11-2,NA,TRBJ2-7,CASSPSSSYEQYF,TGTGCCAGCAGCCCATCCAGCTCCTACGAGCAGTACTTC
NA,TRBV23-1,NA,TRBJ1-5,CASSQTVLNQPQHF,TGCGCCAGCAGTCAGACAGTCCTCAATCAGCCCCAGCATTTT
NA,TRBV6-2/TRBV6-3,NA,TRBJ1-2,CASSFSPPYGYTF,TGTGCCAGCAGTTTCTCGCCTCCCTATGGCTACACCTTC
TRBD1,TRBV5-1,NA,TRBJ2-7,CASSFSGDSSGYEQYF,TGCGCCAGCAGCTTTAGTGGGGACAGCAGCGGATACGAGCAGTACTTC
TRBD1,TRBV15,once,TRBJ1-2,CATSRGYTPPLHGYTF,TGTGCCACCTCCAGGGGGTACACCCCGCCCCTCCATGGCTACACCTTC
NA,TRBV10-3,NA,TRBJ1-4,CAIRETAGGEKLFF,TGTGCCATCAGGGAGACAGCCGGGGGGGAAAAACTGTTTTTT
NA,TRBV4-2,NA,TRBJ2-3,CASSQDLAGGTDTQYF,TGTGCCAGCAGCCAAGATTTGGCAGGGGGCACAGATACGCAGTATTTT
TRBD1,TRBV9,NA,TRBJ2-1,CASSVGGDSWVEQFF,TGTGCCAGCAGCGTAGGAGGGGACAGCTGGGTTGAGCAGTTCTTC
NA,TRBV10-1,NA,TRBJ2-7,CASSELRGVGEQYF,TGCGCCAGCAGTGAGTTGCGGGGAGTAGGCGAGCAGTACTTC